This T cell receptor beta chain was sequenced during a study of response to subunit inactivated influenza vaccine. Via MiXCR, TCRdb re-called the RT-PCR reads, giving one row per CDR3 protein. The sample lists roughly 650,000 distinct CDR3 sequences; 15% to 18% were seen once. Findings and limits, study-wide: A suggestion made by the authors is that each seasonal influenza vaccination recruits few new T cells.

V lost 5 bases to trimming and J lost 2 bases; unmatched junction nucleotides: 8. The CDR3 is made up of 18 amino acids. Germline V CDR1 and CDR2: SGHAT, FQNNGV. To note about this clonotype: Its antigen remains unknown.

Sequencing used PBMCs from blood, obtained approximately 13 days after vaccination. The sequence was collected from a man aged 45-65 years who received an inactivated influenza vaccine. The chain uses TRBV11-2 and TRBJ2-3; 15 nucleotides match TRBD2. The chain's CDR3 is CASSPGLAGGAHTDTQYF. The CDR3 nucleotides read TGTGCCAGCAGCCCCGGACTAGCGGGAGGGGCCCACACAGATACGCAGTATTTT.